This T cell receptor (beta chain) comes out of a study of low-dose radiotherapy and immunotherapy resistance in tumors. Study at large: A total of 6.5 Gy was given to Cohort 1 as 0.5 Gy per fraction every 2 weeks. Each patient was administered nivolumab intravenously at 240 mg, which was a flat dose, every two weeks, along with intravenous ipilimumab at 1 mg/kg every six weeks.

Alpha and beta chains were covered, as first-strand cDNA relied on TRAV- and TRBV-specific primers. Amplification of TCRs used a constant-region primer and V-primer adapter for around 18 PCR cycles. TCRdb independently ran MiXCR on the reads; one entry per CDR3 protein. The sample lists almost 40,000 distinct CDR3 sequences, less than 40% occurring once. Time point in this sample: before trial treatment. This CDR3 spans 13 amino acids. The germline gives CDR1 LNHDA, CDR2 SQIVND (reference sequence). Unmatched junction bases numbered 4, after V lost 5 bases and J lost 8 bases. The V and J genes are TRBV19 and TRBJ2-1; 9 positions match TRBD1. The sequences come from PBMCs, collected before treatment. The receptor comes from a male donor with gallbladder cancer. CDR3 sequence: CASSYTGGYEQFF. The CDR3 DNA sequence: TGTGCCAGTAGTTATACAGGGGGCTATGAGCAGTTCTTC.